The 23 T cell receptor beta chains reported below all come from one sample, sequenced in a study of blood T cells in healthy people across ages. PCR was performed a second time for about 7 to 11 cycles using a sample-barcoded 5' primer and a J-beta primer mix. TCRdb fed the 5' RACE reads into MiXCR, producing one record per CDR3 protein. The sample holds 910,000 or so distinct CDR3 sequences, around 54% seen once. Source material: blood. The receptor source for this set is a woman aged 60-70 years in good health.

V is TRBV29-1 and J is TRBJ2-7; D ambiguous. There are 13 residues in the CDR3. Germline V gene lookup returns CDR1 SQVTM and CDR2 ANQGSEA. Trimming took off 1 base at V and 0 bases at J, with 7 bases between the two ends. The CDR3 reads CSVEVQASYEQYF. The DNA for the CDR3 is TGCAGCGTTGAAGTTCAGGCCTCCTACGAGCAGTACTTC.

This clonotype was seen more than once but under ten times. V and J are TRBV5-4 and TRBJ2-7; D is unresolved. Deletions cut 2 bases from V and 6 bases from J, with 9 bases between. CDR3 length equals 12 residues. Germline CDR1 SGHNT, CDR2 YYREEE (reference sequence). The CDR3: CASSFDGREQYF. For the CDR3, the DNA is TGTGCCAGCAGCTTTGACGGCCGCGAGCAGTACTTC.

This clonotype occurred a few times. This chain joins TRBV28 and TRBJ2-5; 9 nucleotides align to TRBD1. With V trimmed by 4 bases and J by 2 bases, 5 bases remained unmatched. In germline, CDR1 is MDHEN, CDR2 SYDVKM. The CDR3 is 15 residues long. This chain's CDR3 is CASSSTGGWQETQYF. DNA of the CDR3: TGTGCCAGCAGTTCTACAGGGGGCTGGCAAGAGACCCAGTACTTC.

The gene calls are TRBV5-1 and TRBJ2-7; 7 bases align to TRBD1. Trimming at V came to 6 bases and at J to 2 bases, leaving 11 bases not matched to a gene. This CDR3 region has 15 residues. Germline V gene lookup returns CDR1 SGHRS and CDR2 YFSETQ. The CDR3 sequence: CASKDPGQTTYEQYF. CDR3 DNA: TGCGCCAGCAAGGATCCGGGACAGACAACCTACGAGCAGTACTTC.

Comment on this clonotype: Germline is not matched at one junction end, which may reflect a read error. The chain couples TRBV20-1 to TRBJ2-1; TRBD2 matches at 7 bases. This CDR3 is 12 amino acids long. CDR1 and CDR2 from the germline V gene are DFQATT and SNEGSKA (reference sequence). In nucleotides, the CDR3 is TGCACCACTGGGCGGGAGTACACTGAGCAGTTCTTC. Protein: CTTGREYTEQFF.

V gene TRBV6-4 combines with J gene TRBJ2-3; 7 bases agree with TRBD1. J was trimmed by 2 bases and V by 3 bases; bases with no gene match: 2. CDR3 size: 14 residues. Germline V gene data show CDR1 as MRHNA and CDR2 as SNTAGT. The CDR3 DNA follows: TGTGCCAGCAGTGAGACAGGGACCACAGATACGCAGTATTTT. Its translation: CASSETGTTDTQYF.

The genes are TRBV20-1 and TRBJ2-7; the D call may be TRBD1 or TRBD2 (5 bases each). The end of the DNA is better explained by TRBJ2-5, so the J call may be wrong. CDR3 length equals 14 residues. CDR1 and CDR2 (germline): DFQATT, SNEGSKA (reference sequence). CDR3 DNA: TGCAGTGCTGTCCTCCGGGGCCCCCCGGAGACCCAGTACTTC. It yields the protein CSAVLRGPPETQYF.

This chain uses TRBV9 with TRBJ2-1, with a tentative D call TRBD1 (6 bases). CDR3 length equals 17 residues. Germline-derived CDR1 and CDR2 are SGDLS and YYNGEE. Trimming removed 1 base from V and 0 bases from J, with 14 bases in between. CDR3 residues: CASSVSFGQNSYNEQFF. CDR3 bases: TGTGCCAGCAGCGTAAGTTTTGGACAGAACTCCTACAATGAGCAGTTCTTC.

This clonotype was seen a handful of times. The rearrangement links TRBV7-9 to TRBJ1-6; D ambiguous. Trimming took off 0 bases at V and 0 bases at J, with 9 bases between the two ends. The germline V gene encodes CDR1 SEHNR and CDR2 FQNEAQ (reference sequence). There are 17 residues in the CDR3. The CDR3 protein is CASSLAGFGSYNSPLHF. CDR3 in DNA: TGTGCCAGCAGCTTAGCAGGGTTTGGCTCCTATAATTCACCCCTCCACTTT.

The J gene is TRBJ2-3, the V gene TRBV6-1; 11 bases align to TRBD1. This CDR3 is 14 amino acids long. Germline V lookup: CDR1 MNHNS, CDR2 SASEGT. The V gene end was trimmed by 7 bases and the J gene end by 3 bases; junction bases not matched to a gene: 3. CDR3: CASKWDRGTDTQYF. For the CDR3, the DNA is TGTGCCAGCAAGTGGGACAGGGGGACAGATACGCAGTATTTT.

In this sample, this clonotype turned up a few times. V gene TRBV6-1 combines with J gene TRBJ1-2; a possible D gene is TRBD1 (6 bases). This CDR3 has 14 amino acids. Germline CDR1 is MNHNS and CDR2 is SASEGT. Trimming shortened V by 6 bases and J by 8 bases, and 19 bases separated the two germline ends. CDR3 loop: CASRQLLQGSGYTF. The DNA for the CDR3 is TGTGCCAGCAGACAGCTACTACAGGGATCCGGCTACACCTTC.

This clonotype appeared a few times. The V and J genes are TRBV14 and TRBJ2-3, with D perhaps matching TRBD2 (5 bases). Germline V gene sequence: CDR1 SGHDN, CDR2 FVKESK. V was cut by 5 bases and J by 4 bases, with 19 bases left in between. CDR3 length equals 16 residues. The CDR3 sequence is CASSIRTSTPADTQYF. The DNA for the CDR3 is TGTGCCAGCAGCATCCGGACTTCCACCCCTGCAGATACGCAGTATTTT.

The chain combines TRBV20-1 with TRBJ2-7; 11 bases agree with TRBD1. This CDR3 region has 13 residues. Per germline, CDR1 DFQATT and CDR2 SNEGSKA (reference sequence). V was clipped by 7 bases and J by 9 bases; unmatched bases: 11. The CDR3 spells CSGAPGQGVVQYF. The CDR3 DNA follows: TGCAGTGGGGCCCCGGGACAGGGGGTTGTGCAGTACTTC.

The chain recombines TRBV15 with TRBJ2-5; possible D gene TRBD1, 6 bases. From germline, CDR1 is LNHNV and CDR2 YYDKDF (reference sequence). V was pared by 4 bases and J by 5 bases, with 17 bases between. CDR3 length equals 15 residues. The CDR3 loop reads CATSTSQGWAETQYF. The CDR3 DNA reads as TGTGCCACCAGCACCTCACAGGGCTGGGCGGAGACCCAGTACTTC.

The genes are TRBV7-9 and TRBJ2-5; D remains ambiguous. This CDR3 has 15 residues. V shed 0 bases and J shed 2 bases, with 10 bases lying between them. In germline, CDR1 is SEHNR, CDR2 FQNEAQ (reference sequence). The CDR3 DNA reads TGTGCCAGCAGCTTAGCCCCGGATGATCAAGAGACCCAGTACTTC. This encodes CASSLAPDDQETQYF. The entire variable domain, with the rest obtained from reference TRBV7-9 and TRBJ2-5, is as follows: DTGVSQNPRHKITKRGQNVTFRCDPISEHNRLYWYRQTLGQGPEFLTYFQNEAQLEKSRLLSDRFSAERPKGSFSTLEIQRTEQGDSAMYLCASSLAPDDQETQYFGPGTRLLVL.

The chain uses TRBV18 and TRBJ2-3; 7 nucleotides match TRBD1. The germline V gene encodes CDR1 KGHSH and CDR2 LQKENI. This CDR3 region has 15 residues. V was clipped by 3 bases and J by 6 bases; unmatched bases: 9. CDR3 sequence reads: CASSPGQTTGDTQYF. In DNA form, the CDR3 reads TGTGCCAGCTCACCGGGACAGACCACTGGTGATACGCAGTATTTT.

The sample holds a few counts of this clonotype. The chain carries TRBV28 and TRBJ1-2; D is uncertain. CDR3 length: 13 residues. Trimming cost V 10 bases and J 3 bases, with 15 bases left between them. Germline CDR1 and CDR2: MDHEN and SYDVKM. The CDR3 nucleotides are TGTGCCACCTCCCCAAGGGTGTACTATGGCTACACCTTC. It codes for CATSPRVYYGYTF.

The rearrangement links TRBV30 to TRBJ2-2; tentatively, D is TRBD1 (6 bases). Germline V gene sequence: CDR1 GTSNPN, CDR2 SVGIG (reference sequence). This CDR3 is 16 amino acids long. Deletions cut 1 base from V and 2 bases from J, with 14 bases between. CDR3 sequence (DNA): TGTGCCTGGAGTGAGGGTTCAGGGGCTAACACCGGGGAGCTGTTTTTT. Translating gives CAWSEGSGANTGELFF.

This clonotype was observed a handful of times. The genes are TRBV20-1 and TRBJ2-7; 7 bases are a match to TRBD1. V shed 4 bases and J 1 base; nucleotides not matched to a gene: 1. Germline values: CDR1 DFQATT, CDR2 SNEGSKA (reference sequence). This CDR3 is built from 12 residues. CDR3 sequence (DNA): TGCAGTGCTAACAGGGGTTCCTACGAGCAGTACTTC. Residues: CSANRGSYEQYF.

This chain's CDR3 is CASSDLAGGGSYEQYF. CDR3 coding DNA: TGCGCCAGCAGTGACCTAGCGGGAGGAGGATCCTACGAGCAGTACTTC. The genes are TRBV10-2 and TRBJ2-7; TRBD2 agrees at 11 bases. CDR1 and CDR2 from the germline V gene are WSHSY and SAAADI. V was pared by 3 bases and J by 1 base, with 5 bases of the junction left unmatched. The CDR3 is 16 residues long.

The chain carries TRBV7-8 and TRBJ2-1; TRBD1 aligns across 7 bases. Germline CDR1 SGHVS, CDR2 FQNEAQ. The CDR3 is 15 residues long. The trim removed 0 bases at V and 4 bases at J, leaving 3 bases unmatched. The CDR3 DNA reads TGTGCCAGCAGCTTAGCCACGACAGGGTACAATGAGCAGTTCTTC. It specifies CASSLATTGYNEQFF.

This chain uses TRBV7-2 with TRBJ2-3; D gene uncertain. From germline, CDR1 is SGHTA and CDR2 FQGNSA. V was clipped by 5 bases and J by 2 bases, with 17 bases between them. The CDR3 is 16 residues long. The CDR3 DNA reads TGTGCCAGCAGCCCACAAAATACAGCGACCACAGATACGCAGTATTTT. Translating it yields CASSPQNTATTDTQYF.

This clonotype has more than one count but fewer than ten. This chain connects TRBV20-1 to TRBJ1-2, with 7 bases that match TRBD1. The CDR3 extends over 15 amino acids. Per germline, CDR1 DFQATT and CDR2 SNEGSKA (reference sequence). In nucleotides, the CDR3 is TGCAGATGTCCGGGACAGAGGGCACCCGGGGATGGCTACACCTTC. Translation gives CRCPGQRAPGDGYTF.